This TCR beta chain was sequenced during a study of T cell responses to AZD1222 COVID-19 vaccine. Study results and limitations: All repertoire sampling was performed exclusively after the peak T cell response. Once two AZD1222 doses were given, Spike-specific TCR breadth and depth went up. It was only five to seven AZD1222 recipients who were seropositive at baseline.

The assay was immunoSEQ multiplex PCR, and TCRdb's table has in-frame clones only and misses some. This sample yields around 140,000 clones, of which 86% are seen a single time; less than 6% belongs to the top ten. Points on this clone: Its antigen is not known.

The specimen was peripheral blood, collected 28 days after the second AZD1222 dose. The origin of this receptor is an adult who received the AZD1222 COVID-19 vaccine.

CDR3 sequence reads: CASSLIADQETQYF. Written as DNA, the CDR3 is TGCGCCAGCAGCTTGATAGCAGATCAAGAGACCCAGTACTTC. This sequence joins TRBV5-1 and TRBJ2-5, with no clear D. The germline gives CDR1 SGHRS, CDR2 YFSETQ. This CDR3 is built from 14 residues. V lost 1 base to trimming and J lost 2 bases, with 9 bases between them.